This paragraph covers one T cell receptor beta chain sequence. The sample belongs to a study of T cell changes during pregnancy in multiple sclerosis. V dropped 8 bases and J dropped 8 bases, with 12 bases sitting between them. The CDR3 loop spans 10 amino acids. CDR1 DFQATT and CDR2 SNEGSKA come from the germline V gene (reference sequence). Profiling relied on immunoSEQ multiplex PCR, and the TCRdb table lists in-frame clones only, not all of them. The sample shows 70,000 or so clones, 91% of them seen only once. This sequence joins TRBV20-1 and TRBJ1-2; D uncertain. The material sequenced was peripheral blood, taken in the third trimester of pregnancy. This TCR was recovered from a female donor in good health, enrolled as a control in a pregnancy study. CDR3 protein: CSPQAAGYTF. DNA of the CDR3: TGCAGTCCCCAGGCCGCGGGCTACACCTTC.